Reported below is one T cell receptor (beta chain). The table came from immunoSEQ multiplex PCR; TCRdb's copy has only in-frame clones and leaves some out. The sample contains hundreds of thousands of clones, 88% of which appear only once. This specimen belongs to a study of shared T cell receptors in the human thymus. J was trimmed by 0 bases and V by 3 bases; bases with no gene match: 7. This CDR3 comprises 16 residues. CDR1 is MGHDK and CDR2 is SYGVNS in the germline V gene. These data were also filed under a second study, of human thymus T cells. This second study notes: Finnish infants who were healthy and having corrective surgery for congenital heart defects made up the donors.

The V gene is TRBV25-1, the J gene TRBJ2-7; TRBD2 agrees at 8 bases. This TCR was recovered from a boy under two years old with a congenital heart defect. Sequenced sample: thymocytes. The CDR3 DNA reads TGTGCCAGCAGTGATCCCGGACTAGCTGCCTCCTACGAGCAGTACTTC. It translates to CASSDPGLAASYEQYF.